This T cell receptor beta chain was sequenced in a study of PD-1 blockade in classical Hodgkin lymphoma. Study-wide results and limits: Newly diagnosed patients had diversity similar to the baseline diversity of complete responders.

Time point reported: cycle 4 day 1 (C4D1), after more than five weeks of nivolumab. There was relapse after autologous stem cell transplantation in every patient, and there was variation in brentuximab vedotin exposure. Isolation of CD4+ T cells from thawed PBMCs was performed by magnetic negative selection. Trimming cost V 9 bases and J 6 bases, with 15 bases left between them. Germline V gene data show CDR1 as MNHEY and CDR2 as SMNVEV (reference sequence). The CDR3 length is 13 residues. Remarks on this clone: Its antigen remains unidentified.

The protocol was immunoSEQ multiplex PCR, while the TCRdb copy is restricted to in-frame clones and leaves out a portion. Among about 28,000 clones listed, roughly four fifths were seen once. The rearrangement uses TRBV27 and TRBJ2-1, with a tentative D call TRBD2 (7 bases). This sequence originates from a human donor with classical Hodgkin lymphoma. This specimen was CD4+ T cells from blood, taken before the fourth cycle of nivolumab. This CDR3 reads CASRTRGGNEQFF. CDR3 nucleotides: TGTGCCAGTCGGACTAGAGGGGGCAATGAGCAGTTCTTC.